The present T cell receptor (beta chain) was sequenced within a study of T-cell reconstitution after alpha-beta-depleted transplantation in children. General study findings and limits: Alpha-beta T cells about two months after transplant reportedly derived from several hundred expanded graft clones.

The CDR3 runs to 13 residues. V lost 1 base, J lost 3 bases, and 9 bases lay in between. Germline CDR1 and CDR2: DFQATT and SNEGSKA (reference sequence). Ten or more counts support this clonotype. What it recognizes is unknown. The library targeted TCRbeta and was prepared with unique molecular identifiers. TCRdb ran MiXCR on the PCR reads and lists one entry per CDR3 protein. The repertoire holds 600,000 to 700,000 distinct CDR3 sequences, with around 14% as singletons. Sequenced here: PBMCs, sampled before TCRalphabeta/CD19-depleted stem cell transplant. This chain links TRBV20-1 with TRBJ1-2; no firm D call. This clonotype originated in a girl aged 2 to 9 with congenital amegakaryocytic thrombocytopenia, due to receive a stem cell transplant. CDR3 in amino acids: CSARVPGHYGYTF. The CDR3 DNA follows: TGCAGTGCTAGAGTACCAGGTCACTATGGCTACACCTTC.